Listed below are T cell receptor beta chains from one sample, sequenced in a study of shared clonotypes between healthy human individuals. Some clones are missing from TCRdb's copy, which holds only in-frame ones; the method was immunoSEQ multiplex PCR. This table has approximately 530,000 clones, approximately 95% appearing once. Sequenced sample: naive CD4+ T cells sorted from blood. These receptor sequences come from a woman aged 30 to 39 in good health. Each CDR3 is given with its conserved first and last residue. The D gene is left open where the match is weak.

j_call d_call v_call cdr3_aa cdr3_nt
TRBJ1-5 . TRBV28 CASSSGNQPQHF TGTGCCAGCAGTAGTGGGAATCAGCCCCAGCATTTT
TRBJ2-7 . TRBV6-5 CASSYRGPYEQYF TGTGCCAGCAGTTACCGCGGGCCATACGAGCAGTACTTC
TRBJ2-2 . TRBV6-1 CASSAIRGSGELFF TGTGCCAGCAGTGCCATTCGGGGGTCGGGGGAGCTGTTTTTT
TRBJ2-3 . TRBV28 CASNSGSTDTQYF TGTGCCAGCAACAGCGGGAGCACAGATACGCAGTATTTT
TRBJ2-2 . TRBV6-1 CASSVAGITGELFF TGTGCCAGCAGTGTCGCCGGGATCACCGGGGAGCTGTTTTTT
TRBJ2-1 TRBD2 TRBV18 CASSPTREGRYNEQFF TGTGCCAGCTCACCTACACGGGAGGGCCGCTACAATGAGCAGTTCTTC
TRBJ1-1 . TRBV28 CASRVGGMNTEAFF TGTGCCAGCAGAGTAGGGGGGATGAACACTGAAGCTTTCTTT
TRBJ2-7 . TRBV21-1 CASSKPGQGRIEQYF TGTGCCAGCAGCAAGCCGGGACAGGGACGAATCGAGCAGTACTTC
TRBJ1-3 . TRBV2 CASSTGSGNTIYF TGTGCCAGCAGTACAGGGAGTGGAAACACCATATATTTT
TRBJ2-7 . TRBV28 CASSLGGLGITYEQYF TGTGCCAGCAGTTTAGGGGGACTCGGCATAACCTACGAGCAGTACTTC
TRBJ2-2 TRBD2 TRBV7-9 CASGVAGGDGELFF TGTGCCAGTGGAGTAGCGGGAGGGGACGGGGAGCTGTTTTTT
TRBJ2-7 TRBD2 TRBV5-1 CASSLDGASGNYEQYF TGCGCCAGCAGCTTGGATGGAGCTAGCGGTAACTACGAGCAGTACTTC
TRBJ2-7 TRBD1 TRBV18 CASSPLGQGGYEQYF TGTGCCAGCTCACCACTCGGACAGGGTGGGTACGAGCAGTACTTC
TRBJ2-3 . TRBV7-3 CASSLREFGDTQYF TGTGCCAGCAGCTTACGCGAATTCGGCGATACGCAGTATTTT
TRBJ2-1 . TRBV5-6 CASSLWRYNEQFF TGTGCCAGCAGCTTGTGGCGGTACAATGAGCAGTTCTTC
TRBJ2-7 TRBD2 TRBV18 CASSPGRTSGRVSSYEQYF TGTGCCAGCTCACCAGGGAGGACTAGCGGGAGGGTGAGCTCCTACGAGCAGTACTTC
TRBJ2-7 TRBD1 TRBV19 CASSSQGAGEEQYF TGTGCCAGTAGTTCCCAGGGGGCGGGTGAGGAGCAGTACTTC
TRBJ1-4 TRBD1 TRBV6-5 CASSFGQGVGKLFF TGTGCCAGCAGTTTCGGACAGGGCGTTGGGAAACTGTTTTTT
TRBJ2-7 TRBD2 TRBV28 CASRLPLAGGPQGSYEQYF TGTGCCAGCAGACTCCCCCTAGCGGGAGGGCCACAAGGCTCCTACGAGCAGTACTTC
TRBJ1-1 TRBD1 TRBV15 CATWDSPNTEAFF TGTGCCACCTGGGACAGCCCTAACACTGAAGCTTTCTTT
TRBJ1-2 TRBD1 TRBV28 CASSGQGVKGYTF TGTGCCAGCAGTGGACAGGGGGTTAAAGGCTACACCTTC
TRBJ2-5 TRBD2 TRBV28 CASSPRVAGRQETQYF TGTGCCAGCAGCCCCCGGGTAGCGGGTCGACAAGAGACCCAGTACTTC
TRBJ1-2 . TRBV30 CAWSESGPTNRPYGYTF TGTGCCTGGAGTGAAAGCGGGCCTACAAATCGGCCCTATGGCTACACCTTC
TRBJ2-1 TRBD2 TRBV7-9 CASKSPGTSGKSSYNEQFF TGTGCCAGCAAGTCACCCGGGACTAGCGGGAAGAGCTCCTACAATGAGCAGTTCTTC
TRBJ2-1 . TRBV6-4 CASIGTSANNEQFF TGTGCCAGCATCGGAACTAGTGCGAACAATGAGCAGTTCTTC
TRBJ2-2 . TRBV19 CASSPGSGQLAGELFF TGTGCCAGTAGTCCTGGGAGTGGACAGCTTGCCGGGGAGCTGTTTTTT
TRBJ2-7 . TRBV7-9 CASSSRRDSRSYEQYF TGTGCCAGCAGCTCCCGGCGGGATAGTAGAAGCTACGAGCAGTACTTC
TRBJ2-5 TRBD2 TRBV4-1 CASSQIVTAGRTGETQYF TGCGCCAGCAGCCAAATAGTGACAGCGGGAAGAACGGGGGAGACCCAGTACTTC
TRBJ1-5 . TRBV19 CATTLGGGQPQHF TGTGCCACCACCCTAGGGGGGGGTCAGCCCCAGCATTTT
TRBJ2-7 . TRBV28 CTSSLFYEQYF TGTACCAGCAGTTTATTTTACGAGCAGTACTTC
TRBJ2-5 TRBD2 TRBV4-1 CASSPYSVAGGPDFIMQYF TGCGCCAGCAGCCCGTACTCGGTAGCGGGAGGTCCCGATTTTATCATGCAGTACTTC
TRBJ2-6 . TRBV6-1 CASSEERGKAGANVLTF TGTGCCAGCAGTGAAGAACGAGGGAAAGCTGGGGCCAACGTCCTGACTTTC
TRBJ2-4 TRBD2 TRBV4-1 CASSQITSDKNIQYF TGCGCCAGCAGCCAGATTACTAGCGACAAAAACATTCAGTACTTC
TRBJ2-7 TRBD2 TRBV29-1 CSVKGLWRERTYEQYF TGCAGCGTTAAGGGTTTGTGGCGGGAGAGGACCTACGAGCAGTACTTC
TRBJ2-3 . TRBV7-3 CASSLGGAGQDTQYF TGTGCCAGCAGCTTAGGCGGAGCAGGACAAGATACGCAGTATTTT